A selection of T cell receptor beta chains follows, all from one sample in a study of blood T cell repertoires in COVID-19. Profiled with immunoSEQ multiplex PCR; TCRdb holds only in-frame clones, not every one. The table lists about 290,000 clones, around nine tenths of them singletons, with around 4.4% in the top ten. Sequenced sample: peripheral blood. Receptor source: a man aged 40-55 years with acute or convalescent COVID-19. Each CDR3 is given with its conserved first and last residue. D genes are given only for firm matches. Expanded clones are given a class, and other clones once, few, many or no size at all.

J gene	V gene	clone size	D gene	CDR3 protein	CDR3 DNA
TRBJ1-6	TRBV15	NA	NA	CATSFDSPRRNSPLHF	TGTGCCACCAGCTTTGACAGCCCCAGAAGAAATTCACCCCTCCACTTT
TRBJ2-7	TRBV21-1	NA	NA	CASSRTGRNEQYF	TGTGCCAGCAGCAGAACAGGGAGAAACGAGCAGTACTTC
TRBJ1-1	TRBV7-6	NA	NA	CASSPGSRTEAFF	TGTGCCAGCAGCCCAGGGTCGAGGACTGAAGCTTTCTTT
TRBJ2-2	TRBV27	NA	TRBD1	CASSLSPRTGWDTGELFF	TGTGCCAGCAGTTTATCTCCCCGGACAGGGTGGGACACCGGGGAGCTGTTTTTT
TRBJ2-7	TRBV7-6	NA	TRBD1	CASSSPAGGTYEQYF	TGTGCCAGCAGCTCCCCAGCAGGGGGCACCTACGAGCAGTACTTC
TRBJ2-3	TRBV30	NA	TRBD2	CACTPSAGGPDTQYF	TGTGCCTGCACTCCCTCCGCGGGGGGGCCGGATACGCAGTATTTT
TRBJ1-6	TRBV9	once	NA	CASSAMNSPLHF	TGTGCCAGCAGCGCTATGAATTCACCCCTCCACTTT
TRBJ2-7	TRBV9	NA	TRBD1	CASSVAQDRGYEQYF	TGTGCCAGCAGCGTAGCTCAGGACAGGGGCTACGAGCAGTACTTC
TRBJ2-5	TRBV30	NA	TRBD1	CAWAGGKTQYF	TGTGCCTGGGCAGGGGGAAAGACCCAGTACTTC
TRBJ2-3	TRBV2	once	NA	CASMRGVLTDTQYF	TGTGCCAGCATGCGGGGAGTTCTCACAGATACGCAGTATTTT
TRBJ1-1	TRBV3-1/TRBV3-2	few	NA	CASSPSMNTEAFF	TGTGCCAGCAGCCCTAGCATGAACACTGAAGCTTTCTTT
TRBJ2-2	TRBV7-3	NA	NA	CASSLERGGELFF	TGTGCCAGCAGCTTAGAAAGGGGCGGGGAGCTGTTTTTT
TRBJ2-7	TRBV27	NA	NA	CASKPNSGGSQYF	TGTGCCAGCAAGCCCAACTCGGGGGGCAGCCAGTACTTC
TRBJ2-7	TRBV10-3	NA	TRBD2	CAISALAGGQYEQYF	TGTGCCATCAGTGCTCTAGCGGGGGGGCAATACGAGCAGTACTTC
TRBJ2-7	TRBV2	NA	TRBD1	CASSPGTGYSYEQYF	TGTGCCAGCAGCCCTGGGACAGGTTATTCCTACGAGCAGTACTTC
TRBJ2-3	TRBV24-1	NA	NA	CATSDSGLRTDTQYF	TGTGCCACCAGTGATTCTGGGCTACGCACAGATACGCAGTATTTT
TRBJ2-5	TRBV2	NA	NA	CASRVTRQALQETQYF	TGTGCCAGCAGGGTCACCCGACAGGCCCTCCAAGAGACCCAGTACTTC
TRBJ1-1	TRBV29-1	NA	NA	CSARQEHTEAFF	TGCAGCGCGCGACAGGAGCACACTGAAGCTTTCTTT
TRBJ1-1	TRBV12-3/TRBV12-4	few	NA	CASRTRSTEAFF	TGTGCCAGCAGAACTAGGAGCACTGAAGCTTTCTTT
TRBJ1-5	TRBV7-2	once	TRBD1	CASSLRGGEGQPQHF	TGTGCCAGCAGCTTAAGAGGGGGCGAAGGCCAGCCCCAGCATTTT
TRBJ2-1	TRBV6-4	few	TRBD2	CASSDYGGARFF	TGTGCCAGCAGTGACTACGGGGGGGCCAGATTCTTC
TRBJ2-2	TRBV5-6	NA	NA	CASSSITYTGELFF	TGTGCCAGCAGCTCCATTACTTACACCGGGGAGCTGTTTTTT
TRBJ2-1	TRBV12-3/TRBV12-4	NA	TRBD1	CASSPGTDEQFF	TGTGCCAGCAGTCCCGGGACAGATGAGCAGTTCTTC
TRBJ2-7	TRBV27	NA	TRBD1	CASSLTGGPYEQYF	TGTGCCAGCAGCCTGACAGGGGGTCCCTACGAGCAGTACTTC
TRBJ1-3	TRBV6-6	NA	NA	CASNDGGSAGNTIYF	TGTGCCAGCAATGACGGAGGTAGTGCTGGAAACACCATATATTTT
TRBJ2-3	TRBV27	NA	TRBD1	CAIRDRLTDTQYF	TGTGCCATACGGGACAGACTCACAGATACGCAGTATTTT
TRBJ1-2	TRBV5-1	NA	NA	CASSQSSGKHYGYTF	TGCGCCAGCAGTCAATCTTCCGGGAAGCACTATGGCTACACCTTC
TRBJ2-3	TRBV15	NA	NA	CATSREIQRTDTQYF	TGTGCCACCAGCAGAGAAATTCAGAGGACAGATACGCAGTATTTT
TRBJ1-1	TRBV14	NA	NA	CASGRGNTEAFF	TGTGCCAGCGGGAGGGGAAACACTGAAGCTTTCTTT
TRBJ2-2	TRBV10-3	NA	NA	CAISEGPGELFF	TGTGCCATCAGTGAGGGGCCCGGGGAGCTGTTTTTT
TRBJ2-1	TRBV27	NA	TRBD2	CASSLSRASGGARYNEQFF	TGTGCCAGCAGTTTATCGAGGGCTAGCGGGGGGGCTAGGTACAATGAGCAGTTCTTC
TRBJ2-1	TRBV9	NA	TRBD2	CASSLAGGAYNEQFF	TGTGCCAGCAGTTTAGCGGGGGGCGCCTACAATGAGCAGTTCTTC
TRBJ2-3	TRBV2	once	NA	CASSEDSVTDTQYF	TGTGCCAGCAGTGAAGATTCAGTTACAGATACGCAGTATTTT
TRBJ1-3	TRBV29-1	NA	NA	CSVGGGVSGNTIYF	TGCAGCGTAGGGGGGGGCGTCTCTGGAAACACCATATATTTT
TRBJ2-7	TRBV14	NA	NA	CASSQENKGGYEQYF	TGTGCCAGCAGCCAAGAAAATAAGGGAGGCTACGAGCAGTACTTC
TRBJ1-1	TRBV7-9	NA	TRBD1	CASSLGQGGEAFF	TGTGCCAGCAGCTTAGGACAGGGAGGTGAAGCTTTCTTT
TRBJ1-4	TRBV5-1	NA	NA	CASSDQGSNEKLFF	TGCGCCAGCAGCGACCAAGGGAGTAATGAAAAACTGTTTTTT
TRBJ2-3	TRBV7-6	NA	TRBD2	CASSQTVGRGAQGDTQYF	TGTGCCAGCAGCCAAACAGTGGGGCGGGGGGCTCAGGGAGATACGCAGTATTTT
TRBJ1-6	TRBV19	NA	NA	CASSQRTVNSPLHF	TGTGCCAGTAGCCAAAGGACAGTTAATTCACCCCTCCACTTT
TRBJ1-6	TRBV30	NA	NA	CAWSRGPGNSPLHF	TGTGCCTGGAGTCGAGGCCCGGGTAATTCACCCCTCCACTTT
TRBJ2-7	TRBV12-3/TRBV12-4	NA	NA	CASSSRDTYEQYF	TGTGCCAGCAGTTCCCGGGACACCTACGAGCAGTACTTC
TRBJ2-3	TRBV10-3	NA	TRBD2	CATVSGGAQGTQYF	TGTGCCACCGTTAGCGGGGGGGCTCAGGGTACGCAGTATTTT
TRBJ2-7	TRBV30	NA	NA	CAWSVTYEQYF	TGTGCCTGGAGTGTCACTTACGAGCAGTACTTC
TRBJ1-6	TRBV2	NA	TRBD1	CASRGVGQGYNSPLHF	TGTGCCAGCAGGGGAGTCGGACAGGGCTATAATTCACCCCTCCACTTT
TRBJ1-6	TRBV5-5	NA	NA	CASSSTSRSPLHF	TGTGCCAGCAGCTCGACAAGCCGGTCACCCCTCCACTTT
TRBJ1-2	TRBV6-5	NA	NA	CASSYSKGDGYTF	TGTGCCAGCAGTTACTCGAAGGGGGACGGCTACACCTTC
TRBJ2-7	TRBV7-2	NA	TRBD2	CASTTSVSSYEQYF	TGTGCCAGCACGACTAGCGTTTCCTCCTACGAGCAGTACTTC
TRBJ2-1	TRBV21-1	NA	NA	CASIDGTDRQVPYNEQFF	TGTGCCAGTATAGATGGGACGGATAGACAGGTCCCCTACAATGAGCAGTTCTTC
TRBJ2-7	TRBV6-6	NA	NA	CASSYSEGAGEQYF	TGTGCCAGCAGTTACTCGGAGGGGGCGGGCGAGCAGTACTTC
TRBJ2-3	TRBV14	NA	NA	CASSQSIGADTQYF	TGTGCCAGCAGCCAATCTATAGGGGCAGATACGCAGTATTTT
TRBJ2-3	TRBV5-4	NA	TRBD2	CASSSGLAGGRSDTQYF	TGTGCCAGCAGCTCTGGACTAGCGGGGGGGCGGTCAGATACGCAGTATTTT
TRBJ1-1	TRBV30	NA	NA	CAWSPTFDIYRLNTEAFF	TGTGCCTGGAGTCCCACCTTCGATATATACAGGCTGAACACTGAAGCTTTCTTT
TRBJ2-1	TRBV7-2	NA	NA	CASSTDSSSYNEQFF	TGTGCCAGCAGCACGGACTCCAGCTCCTACAATGAGCAGTTCTTC
TRBJ1-5	TRBV2	NA	TRBD1	CASSLGQGYQPQHF	TGTGCCAGCAGTCTTGGACAGGGATATCAGCCCCAGCATTTT
TRBJ1-5	TRBV2	few	TRBD1	CASQGQNSNQPQHF	TGTGCCAGCCAGGGACAGAATAGCAATCAGCCCCAGCATTTT
TRBJ2-7	TRBV10-1	NA	NA	CASSERGTYEQYF	TGCGCCAGCAGTGAGCGGGGGACCTACGAGCAGTACTTC
TRBJ2-7	TRBV5-1	NA	TRBD1	CASSLARTGDSYEQYF	TGCGCCAGCAGCTTGGCCCGGACAGGCGACTCCTACGAGCAGTACTTC